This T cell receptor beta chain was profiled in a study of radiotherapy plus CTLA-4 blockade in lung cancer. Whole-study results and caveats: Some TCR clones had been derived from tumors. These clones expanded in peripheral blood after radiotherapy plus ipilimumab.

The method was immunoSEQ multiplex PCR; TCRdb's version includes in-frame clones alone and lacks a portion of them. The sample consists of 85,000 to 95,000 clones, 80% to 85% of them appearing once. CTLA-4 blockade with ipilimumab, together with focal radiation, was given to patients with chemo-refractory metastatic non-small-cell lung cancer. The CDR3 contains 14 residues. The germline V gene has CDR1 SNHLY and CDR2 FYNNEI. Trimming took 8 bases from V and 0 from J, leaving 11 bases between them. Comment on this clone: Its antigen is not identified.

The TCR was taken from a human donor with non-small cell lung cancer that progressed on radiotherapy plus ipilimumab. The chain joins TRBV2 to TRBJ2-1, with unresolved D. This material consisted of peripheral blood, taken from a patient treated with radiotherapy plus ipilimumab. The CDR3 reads CASGRLSSYNEQFF. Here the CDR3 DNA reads TGTGCCAGCGGACGTCTGAGCTCCTACAATGAGCAGTTCTTC.